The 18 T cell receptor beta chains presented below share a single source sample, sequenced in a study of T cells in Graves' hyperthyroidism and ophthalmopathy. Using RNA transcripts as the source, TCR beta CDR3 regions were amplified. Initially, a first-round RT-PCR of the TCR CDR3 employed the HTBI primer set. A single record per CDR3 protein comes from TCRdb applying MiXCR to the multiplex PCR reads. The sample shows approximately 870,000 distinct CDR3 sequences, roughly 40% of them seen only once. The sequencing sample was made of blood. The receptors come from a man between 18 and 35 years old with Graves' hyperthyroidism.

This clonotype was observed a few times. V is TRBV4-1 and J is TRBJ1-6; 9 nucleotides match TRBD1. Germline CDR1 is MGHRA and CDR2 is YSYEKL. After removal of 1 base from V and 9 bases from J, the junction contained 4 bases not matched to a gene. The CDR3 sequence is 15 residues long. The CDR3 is CASSQGGQGGSPLHF. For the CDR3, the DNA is TGCGCCAGCAGCCAAGGGGGACAGGGAGGTTCACCCCTCCACTTT.

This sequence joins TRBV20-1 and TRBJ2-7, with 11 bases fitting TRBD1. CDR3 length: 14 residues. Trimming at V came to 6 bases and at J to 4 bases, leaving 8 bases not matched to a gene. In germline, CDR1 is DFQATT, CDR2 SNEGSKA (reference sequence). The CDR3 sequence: CSAPGDRGMYEQYF. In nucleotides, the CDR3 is TGCAGTGCCCCGGGGGACAGGGGGATGTACGAGCAGTACTTC.

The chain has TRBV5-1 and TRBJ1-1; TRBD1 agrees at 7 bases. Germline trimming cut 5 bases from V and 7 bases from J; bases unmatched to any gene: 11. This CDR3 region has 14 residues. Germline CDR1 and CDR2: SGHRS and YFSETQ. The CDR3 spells CASRTQGNLNEAFF. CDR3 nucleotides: TGCGCCAGCAGGACACAGGGGAACCTCAATGAAGCTTTCTTT. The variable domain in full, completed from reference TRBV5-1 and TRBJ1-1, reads KAGVTQTPRYLIKTRGQQVTLSCSPISGHRSVSWYQQTPGQGLQFLFEYFSETQRNKGNFPGRFSGRQFSNSRSEMNVSTLELGDSALYLCASRTQGNLNEAFFGQGTRLTVV.

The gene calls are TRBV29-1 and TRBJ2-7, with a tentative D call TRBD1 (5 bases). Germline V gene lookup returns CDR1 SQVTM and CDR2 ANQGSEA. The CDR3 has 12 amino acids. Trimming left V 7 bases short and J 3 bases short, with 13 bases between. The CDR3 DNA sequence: TGCAGCGCCGGACACATTTTCTACGAGCAGTACTTC. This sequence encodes CSAGHIFYEQYF.

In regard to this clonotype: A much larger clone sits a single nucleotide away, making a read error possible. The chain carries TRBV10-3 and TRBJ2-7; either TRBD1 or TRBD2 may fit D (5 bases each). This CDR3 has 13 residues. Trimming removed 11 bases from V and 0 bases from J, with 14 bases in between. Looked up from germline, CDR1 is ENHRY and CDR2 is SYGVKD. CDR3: CAVGTESSYEQYF. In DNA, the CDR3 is TGTGCCGTGGGGACGGAGAGCTCCTACGAGCAGTACTTC.

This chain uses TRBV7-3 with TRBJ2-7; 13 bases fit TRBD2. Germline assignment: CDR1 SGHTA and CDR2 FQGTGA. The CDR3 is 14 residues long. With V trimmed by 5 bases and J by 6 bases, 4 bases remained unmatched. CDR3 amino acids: CASSLLAGGCEQYF. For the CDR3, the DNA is TGTGCCAGCAGCCTACTAGCGGGAGGGTGCGAGCAGTACTTC. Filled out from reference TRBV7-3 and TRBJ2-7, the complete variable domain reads GAGVSQTPSNKVTEKGKYVELRCDPISGHTALYWYRQSLGQGPEFLIYFQGTGAADDSGLPNDRFFAVRPEGSVSTLKIQRTERGDSAVYLCASSLLAGGCEQYFGPGTRLTVT.

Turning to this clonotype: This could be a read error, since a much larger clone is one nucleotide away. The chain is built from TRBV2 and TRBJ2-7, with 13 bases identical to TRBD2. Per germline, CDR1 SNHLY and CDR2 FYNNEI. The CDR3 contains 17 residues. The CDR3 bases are TGTGCCAGCAGTGACGGTTGGACTAGCGGGAGTTACGACGAGCAGCACTTC. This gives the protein CASSDGWTSGSYDEQHF.

Here the CDR3 DNA reads TGTGCCACCAGCAGAGAAGCATCGGCGGGCTACAATGAGCAGTTCTTC. Translating gives CATSREASAGYNEQFF. The genes are TRBV15 and TRBJ2-1, with a tentative D call TRBD2 (5 bases). This CDR3 contains 16 residues. V gave up 0 bases and J gave up 3 bases, with 12 bases separating them. Looked up from germline, CDR1 is LNHNV and CDR2 is YYDKDF (reference sequence).

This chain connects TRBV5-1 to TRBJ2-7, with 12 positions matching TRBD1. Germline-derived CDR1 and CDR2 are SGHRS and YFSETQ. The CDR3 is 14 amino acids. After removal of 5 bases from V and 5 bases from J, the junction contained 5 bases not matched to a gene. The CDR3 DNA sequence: TGCGCCAGCAGTTGGGGACAGGGGGCCGACGAGCAGTACTTC. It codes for CASSWGQGADEQYF. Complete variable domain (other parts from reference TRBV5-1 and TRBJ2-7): KAGVTQTPRYLIKTRGQQVTLSCSPISGHRSVSWYQQTPGQGLQFLFEYFSETQRNKGNFPGRFSGRQFSNSRSEMNVSTLELGDSALYLCASSWGQGADEQYFGPGTRLTVT.

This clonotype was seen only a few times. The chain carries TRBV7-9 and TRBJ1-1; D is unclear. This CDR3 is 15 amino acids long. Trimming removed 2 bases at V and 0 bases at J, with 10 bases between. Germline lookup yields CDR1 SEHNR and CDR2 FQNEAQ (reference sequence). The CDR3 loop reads CASSLLRDMNTEAFF. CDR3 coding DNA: TGTGCCAGCAGCTTATTGAGGGATATGAACACTGAAGCTTTCTTT.

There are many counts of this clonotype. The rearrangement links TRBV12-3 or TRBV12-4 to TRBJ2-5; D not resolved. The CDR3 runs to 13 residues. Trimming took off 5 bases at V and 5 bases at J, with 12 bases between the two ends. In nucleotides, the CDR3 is TGTGCCAGCAGTCACCTAGAGCCGGAGACCCAGTACTTC. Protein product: CASSHLEPETQYF.

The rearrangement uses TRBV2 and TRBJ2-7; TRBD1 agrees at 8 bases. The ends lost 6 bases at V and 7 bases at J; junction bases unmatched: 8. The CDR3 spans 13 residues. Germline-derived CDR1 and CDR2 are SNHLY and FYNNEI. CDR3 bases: TGTGCCAGCAGCAACAGGGGGACCGGGGAGCAGTACTTC. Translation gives CASSNRGTGEQYF. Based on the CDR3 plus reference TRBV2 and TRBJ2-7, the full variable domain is EPEVTQTPSHQVTQMGQEVILRCVPISNHLYFYWYRQILGQKVEFLVSFYNNEISEKSEIFDDQFSVERPDGSNFTLKIRSTKLEDSAMYFCASSNRGTGEQYFGPGTRLTVT.

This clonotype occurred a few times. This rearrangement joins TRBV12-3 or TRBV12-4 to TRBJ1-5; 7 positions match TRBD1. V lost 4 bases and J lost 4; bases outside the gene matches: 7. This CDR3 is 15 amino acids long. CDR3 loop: CASSYSNRGNQPQHF. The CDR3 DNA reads TGTGCCAGCAGTTACTCCAACAGGGGAAATCAGCCCCAGCATTTT.

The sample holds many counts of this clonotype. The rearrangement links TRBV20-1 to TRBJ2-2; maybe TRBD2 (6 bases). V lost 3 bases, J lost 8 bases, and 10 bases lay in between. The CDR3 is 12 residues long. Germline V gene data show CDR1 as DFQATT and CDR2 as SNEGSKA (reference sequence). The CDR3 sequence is CSAREGIGELFF. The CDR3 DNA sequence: TGCAGTGCTAGGGAGGGAATTGGGGAGCTGTTTTTT.

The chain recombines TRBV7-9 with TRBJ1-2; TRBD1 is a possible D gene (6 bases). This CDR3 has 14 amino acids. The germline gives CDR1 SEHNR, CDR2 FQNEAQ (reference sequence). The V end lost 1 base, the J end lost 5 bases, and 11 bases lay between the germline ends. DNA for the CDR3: TGTGCCAGCAGCTTAGGGTGGACAGTGTATGGCTACACCTTC. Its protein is CASSLGWTVYGYTF.

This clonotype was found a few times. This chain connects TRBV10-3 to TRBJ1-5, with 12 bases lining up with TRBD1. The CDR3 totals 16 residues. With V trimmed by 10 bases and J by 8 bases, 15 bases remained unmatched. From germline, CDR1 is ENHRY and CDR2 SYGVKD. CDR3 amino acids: CASKQGTGGLEEPQHF. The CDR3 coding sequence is TGTGCCAGCAAACAGGGGACAGGGGGCCTGGAAGAGCCCCAGCATTTT.

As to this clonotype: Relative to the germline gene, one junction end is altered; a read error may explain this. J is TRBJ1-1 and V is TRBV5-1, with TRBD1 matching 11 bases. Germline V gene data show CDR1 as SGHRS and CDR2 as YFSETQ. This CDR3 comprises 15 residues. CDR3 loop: CASSLDRGLGTEAFF. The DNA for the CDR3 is TGTGCCAGCAGCTTGGACAGGGGGCTGGGTACTGAAGCTTTCTTT.

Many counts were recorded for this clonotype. The CDR3 here is CSAVSGAGEQYF. Here the CDR3 DNA reads TGCAGCGCCGTTTCGGGGGCAGGGGAGCAGTACTTC. This chain connects TRBV29-1 to TRBJ2-7, with D perhaps being TRBD1 or TRBD2 (6 bases each). The V end was cut by 7 bases, the J end by 7 bases, with 17 bases between. Germline CDR1 SQVTM, CDR2 ANQGSEA. The CDR3 consists of 12 residues.